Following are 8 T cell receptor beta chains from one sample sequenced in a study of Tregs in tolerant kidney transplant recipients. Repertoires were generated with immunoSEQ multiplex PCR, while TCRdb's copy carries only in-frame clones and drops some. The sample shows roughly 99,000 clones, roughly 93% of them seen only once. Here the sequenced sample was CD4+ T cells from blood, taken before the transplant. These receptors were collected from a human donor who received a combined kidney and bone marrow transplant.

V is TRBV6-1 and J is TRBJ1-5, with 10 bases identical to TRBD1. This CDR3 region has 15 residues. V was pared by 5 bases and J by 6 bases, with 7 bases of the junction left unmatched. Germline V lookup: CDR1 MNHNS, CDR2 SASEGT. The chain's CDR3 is CASSSRDRGSQPQHF. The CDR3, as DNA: TGTGCCAGCAGTTCACGGGACAGGGGATCTCAGCCCCAGCATTTT.

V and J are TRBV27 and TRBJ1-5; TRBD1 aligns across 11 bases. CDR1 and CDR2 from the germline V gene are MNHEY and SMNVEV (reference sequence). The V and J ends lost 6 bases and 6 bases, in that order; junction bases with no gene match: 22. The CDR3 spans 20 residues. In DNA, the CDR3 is TGTGCCAGCAGGCCAAAAAGCGGACAGGGGGCGATGGTGGGGATTCAGCCCCAGCATTTT. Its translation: CASRPKSGQGAMVGIQPQHF.

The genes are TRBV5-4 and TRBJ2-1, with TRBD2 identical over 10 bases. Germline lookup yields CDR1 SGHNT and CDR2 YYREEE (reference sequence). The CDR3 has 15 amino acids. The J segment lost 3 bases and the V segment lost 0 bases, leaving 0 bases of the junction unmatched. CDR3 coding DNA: TGTGCCAGCAGCTTGGTAGCGGGAGGCTACAATGAGCAGTTCTTC. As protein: CASSLVAGGYNEQFF.

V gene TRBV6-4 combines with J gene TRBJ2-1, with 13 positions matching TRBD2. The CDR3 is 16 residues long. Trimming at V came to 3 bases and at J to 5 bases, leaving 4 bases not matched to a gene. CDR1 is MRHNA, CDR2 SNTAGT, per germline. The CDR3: CASSEWGTSGNNEQFF. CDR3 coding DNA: TGTGCCAGCAGTGAATGGGGGACTAGCGGGAACAATGAGCAGTTCTTC.

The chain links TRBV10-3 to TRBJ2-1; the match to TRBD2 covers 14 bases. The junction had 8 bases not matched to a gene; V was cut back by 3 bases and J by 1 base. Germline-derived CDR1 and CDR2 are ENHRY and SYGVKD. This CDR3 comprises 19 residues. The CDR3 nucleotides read TGTGCCATCAGTGATGCAGGACTAGCGGGAGGAGGGTCCTACAATGAGCAGTTCTTC. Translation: CAISDAGLAGGGSYNEQFF.

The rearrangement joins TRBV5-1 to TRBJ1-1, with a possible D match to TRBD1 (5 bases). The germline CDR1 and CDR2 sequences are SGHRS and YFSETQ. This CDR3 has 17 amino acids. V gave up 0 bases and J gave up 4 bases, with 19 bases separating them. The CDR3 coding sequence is TGCGCCAGCAGCTTGGGCCCGAGCGGCGGGGACCCCACTGAAGCTTTCTTT. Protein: CASSLGPSGGDPTEAFF.

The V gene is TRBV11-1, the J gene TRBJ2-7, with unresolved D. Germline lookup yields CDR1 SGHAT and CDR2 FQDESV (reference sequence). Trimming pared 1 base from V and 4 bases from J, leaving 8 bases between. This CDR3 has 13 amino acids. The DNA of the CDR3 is TGTGCCAGCAGCTTAGTTTCCCATTACGAGCAGTACTTC. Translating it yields CASSLVSHYEQYF.

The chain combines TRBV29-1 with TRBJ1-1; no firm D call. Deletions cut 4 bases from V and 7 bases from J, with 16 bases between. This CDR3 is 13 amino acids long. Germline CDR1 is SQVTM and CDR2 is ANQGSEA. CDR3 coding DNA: TGCAGCGTTGCAATGCGGGCCTCCTATGAAGCTTTCTTT. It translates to CSVAMRASYEAFF.